The 9 T cell receptor beta chains below were found in one sample sequenced in a study of shared clonotypes between healthy human individuals. The method was immunoSEQ multiplex PCR; TCRdb's version includes in-frame clones alone and lacks a portion of them. Altogether about 530,000 clones are present, about 79% being singletons, with the ten largest covering approximately 12%. Sequences were obtained from PBMCs. All receptors derive from a woman between 40 and 50 years old in good health. Some clones in this sample may be carry-over from other donors' samples.

The V call is TRBV5-1, the J call TRBJ1-3, with a possible D match to TRBD1 (5 bases). Germline V gene lookup returns CDR1 SGHRS and CDR2 YFSETQ. The ends were cut back, 4 bases at V and 0 bases at J, with 17 bases in the middle. The CDR3 runs 17 residues. CDR3 region: CASSRGLARGSGNTIYF. CDR3 sequence (DNA): TGCGCCAGCAGCCGAGGACTCGCGAGGGGCTCTGGAAACACCATATATTTT.

The chain joins TRBV6-6 to TRBJ1-5, with D possibly matching TRBD1 (5 bases). This CDR3 has 14 amino acids. V lost 6 bases and J lost 2, with 11 bases in between. Per germline, CDR1 MNHNY and CDR2 SVGAGI (reference sequence). The CDR3 sequence: CASRIDSGNQPQHF. For the CDR3, the DNA is TGTGCCAGCAGAATAGACAGTGGCAATCAGCCCCAGCATTTT.

The rearrangement uses TRBV2 and TRBJ2-5; D unclear. The end of the DNA is better explained by TRBJ2-7, so the J call may be wrong. CDR1 is SNHLY, CDR2 FYNNEI, per germline. The CDR3 has 10 residues. The CDR3 loop reads CASRAYEQYF. The CDR3 bases are TGTGCCAGCAGGGCATACGAGCAGTACTTC.

To note about this clone: A much larger clone differs from this one at a single base, so this may be a read error. V gene TRBV28 combines with J gene TRBJ1-5; D might be TRBD1 (5 bases). Germline V CDR1 and CDR2: MDHEN, SYDVKM. CDR3 size: 16 residues. The CDR3 DNA reads as TGTGCCGGCAGTTTAAGTGGGGGTTGGAGCAATCAGCCCCAGCATTTT. Protein: CAGSLSGGWSNQPQHF.

The CDR3, as DNA: TGTGCCAGTATTCGGTTAAGCAATCAGCCCCAGCATTTT. It encodes CASIRLSNQPQHF. V and J are TRBV19 and TRBJ1-5, with unresolved D. In germline, CDR1 is LNHDA, CDR2 SQIVND (reference sequence). CDR3 length equals 13 residues. Trimming pared 7 bases from V and 1 base from J, leaving 8 bases between.

This chain uses TRBV30 with TRBJ2-2, with TRBD2 matching 7 bases. CDR1 and CDR2 (germline): GTSNPN, SVGIG (reference sequence). This CDR3 comprises 12 residues. The junction had 5 bases not matched to a gene; V was cut back by 7 bases and J by 6 bases. DNA for the CDR3: TGTGCCTTTGGGAGGGGCGCCGGGGAGCTGTTTTTT. As protein: CAFGRGAGELFF. Full variable domain (outside the CDR3, taken from reference TRBV30 and TRBJ2-2): SQTIHQWPATLVQPVGSPLSLECTVEGTSNPNLYWYRQAAGRGLQLLFYSVGIGQISSEVPQNLSASRPQDRQFILSSKKLLLSDSGFYLCAFGRGAGELFFGEGSRLTVL.

The chain carries TRBV10-1 and TRBJ1-1; 7 nucleotides line up with TRBD1. The ends lost 0 bases at V and 1 base at J; junction bases unmatched: 8. The CDR3 contains 17 residues. Germline V gene sequence: CDR1 WNHNN, CDR2 SYGVQD (reference sequence). CDR3 DNA sequence: TGCGCCAGCAGTGAGTCGACTCGGGGGACAGAGAACACTGAAGCTTTCTTT. Translated: CASSESTRGTENTEAFF.

The CDR3 spells CASSLGGQAYEQYF. CDR3 coding DNA: TGTGCCAGCAGCTTAGGGGGACAGGCCTACGAGCAGTACTTC. The chain recombines TRBV7-2 with TRBJ2-7; TRBD1 aligns across 8 bases. The CDR3 spans 14 residues. Germline-derived CDR1 and CDR2 are SGHTA and FQGNSA. V trimming: 1 base; J trimming: 2 bases; junction bases outside the gene matches: 1.

The chain is built from TRBV7-8 and TRBJ2-3; D is perhaps TRBD1 or TRBD2 (6 bases each). The CDR3 has 15 amino acids. CDR1 and CDR2 (germline): SGHVS, FQNEAQ. V dropped 5 bases and J dropped 4 bases, with 16 bases sitting between them. CDR3 nucleotide sequence: TGTGCCAGCAGCGCTGGGTTGGGGGGCGCAGATACGCAGTATTTT. Amino acid sequence: CASSAGLGGADTQYF.